This TCR beta chain derives from a study of T cells in Graves' hyperthyroidism and ophthalmopathy. Ten or more counts support this clonotype. Its antigen remains unidentified. TCR beta CDR3 sequences were amplified from RNA transcripts. The HTBI primer set was used in a first-round RT-PCR of the TCR CDR3. TCRdb redid the calling of the multiplex PCR reads with MiXCR, one entry per CDR3 protein. Here the sample spans around 620,000 distinct CDR3 sequences, 14% being singletons. Study-wide results and limits: Stable hyperthyroidism was separated from ophthalmopathy by a model based on 13 V-J features.

The CDR3 is made up of 13 amino acids. V lost 3 bases and J lost 6; bases outside the gene matches: 3. Germline-derived CDR1 and CDR2 are LNHDA and SQIVND (reference sequence). Exclusion of a patient resulted from uncontrolled infection, other autoimmune disease, pregnancy or lactation. The chain joins TRBV19 to TRBJ1-2, with TRBD1 matching over 8 bases. This TCR derives from a woman under 30 with Graves' ophthalmopathy. The specimen sequenced was blood. CDR3 sequence: CASSIQGADGYTF. The CDR3 coding sequence is TGTGCCAGTAGTATTCAGGGGGCGGATGGCTACACCTTC.